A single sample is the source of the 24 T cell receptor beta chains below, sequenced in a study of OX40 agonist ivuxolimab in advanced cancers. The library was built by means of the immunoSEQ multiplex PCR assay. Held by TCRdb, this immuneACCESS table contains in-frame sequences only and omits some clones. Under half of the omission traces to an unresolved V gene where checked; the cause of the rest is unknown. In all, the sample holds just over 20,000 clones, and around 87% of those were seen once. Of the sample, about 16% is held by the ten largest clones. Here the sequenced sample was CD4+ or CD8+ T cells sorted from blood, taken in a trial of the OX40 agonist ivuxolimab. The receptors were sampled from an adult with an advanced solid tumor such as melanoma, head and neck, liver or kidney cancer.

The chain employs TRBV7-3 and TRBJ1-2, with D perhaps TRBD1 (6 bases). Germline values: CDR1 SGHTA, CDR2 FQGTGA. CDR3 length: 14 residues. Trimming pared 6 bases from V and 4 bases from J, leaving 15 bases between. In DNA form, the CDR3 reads TGTGCCAGCAGTCCGACCGGGACACCCTATGGCTACACCTTC. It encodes CASSPTGTPYGYTF.

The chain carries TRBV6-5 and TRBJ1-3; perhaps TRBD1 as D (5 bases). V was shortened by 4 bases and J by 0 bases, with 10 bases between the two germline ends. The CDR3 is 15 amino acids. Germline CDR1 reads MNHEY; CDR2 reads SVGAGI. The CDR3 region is CASSLRRDSGNTIYF. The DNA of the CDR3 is TGTGCCAGCAGTTTGCGCAGGGACTCTGGAAACACCATATATTTT.

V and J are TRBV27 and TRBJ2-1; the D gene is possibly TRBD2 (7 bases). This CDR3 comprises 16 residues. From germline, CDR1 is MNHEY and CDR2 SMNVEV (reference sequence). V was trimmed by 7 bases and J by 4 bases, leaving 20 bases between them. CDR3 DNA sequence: TGTGCCAGCACCCTTGATGGGGGGGGCGTATACAATGAGCAGTTCTTC. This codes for CASTLDGGGVYNEQFF.

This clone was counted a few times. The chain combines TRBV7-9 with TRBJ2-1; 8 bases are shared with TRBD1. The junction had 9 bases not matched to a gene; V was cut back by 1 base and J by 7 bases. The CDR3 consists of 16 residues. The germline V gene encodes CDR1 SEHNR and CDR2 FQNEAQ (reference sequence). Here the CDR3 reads CASSLDHGTGRNEQFF. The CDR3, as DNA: TGTGCCAGCAGCTTAGATCACGGGACAGGCAGGAATGAGCAGTTCTTC.

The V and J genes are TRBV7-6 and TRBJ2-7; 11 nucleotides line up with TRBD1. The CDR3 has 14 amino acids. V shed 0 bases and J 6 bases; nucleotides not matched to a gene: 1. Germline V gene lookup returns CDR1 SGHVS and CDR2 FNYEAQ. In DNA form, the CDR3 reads TGTGCCAGCAGCTTAGCCGGGACAGGGGGCGAGCAGTACTTC. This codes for CASSLAGTGGEQYF.

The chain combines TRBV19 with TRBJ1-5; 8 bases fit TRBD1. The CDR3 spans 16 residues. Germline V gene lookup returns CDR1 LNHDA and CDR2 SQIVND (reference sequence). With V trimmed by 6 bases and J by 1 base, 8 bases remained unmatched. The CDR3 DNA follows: TGTGCCAGTAGCGGGCGGCAGGGGGCCAGCAATCAGCCCCAGCATTTT. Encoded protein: CASSGRQGASNQPQHF.

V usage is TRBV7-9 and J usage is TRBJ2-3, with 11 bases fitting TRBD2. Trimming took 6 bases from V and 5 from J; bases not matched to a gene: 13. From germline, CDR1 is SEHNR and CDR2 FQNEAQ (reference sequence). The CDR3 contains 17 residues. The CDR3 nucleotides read TGTGCCAGCAGGATTTCCCCGGGACTAGCGGAGGGAGATACGCAGTATTTT. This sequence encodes CASRISPGLAEGDTQYF.

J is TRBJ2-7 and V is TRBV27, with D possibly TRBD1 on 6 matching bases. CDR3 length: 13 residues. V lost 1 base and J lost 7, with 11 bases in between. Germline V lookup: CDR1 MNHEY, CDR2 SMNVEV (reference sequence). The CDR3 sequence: CASSLFEGVEQYF. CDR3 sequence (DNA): TGTGCCAGCAGTTTATTCGAGGGGGTGGAGCAGTACTTC.

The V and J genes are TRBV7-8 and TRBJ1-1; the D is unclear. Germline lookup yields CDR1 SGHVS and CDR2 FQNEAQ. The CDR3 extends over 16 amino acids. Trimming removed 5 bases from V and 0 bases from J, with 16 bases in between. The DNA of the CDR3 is TGTGCCAGCAGCCTGGACGGACCATCGATGAACACTGAAGCTTTCTTT. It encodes CASSLDGPSMNTEAFF.

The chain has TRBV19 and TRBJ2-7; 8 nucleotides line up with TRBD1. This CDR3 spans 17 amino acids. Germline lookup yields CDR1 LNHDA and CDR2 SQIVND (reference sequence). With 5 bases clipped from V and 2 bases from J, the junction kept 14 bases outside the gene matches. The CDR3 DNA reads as TGTGCCAGTAGTGGGTCACCAGGGGGCGCAGGCCCCTACGAGCAGTACTTC. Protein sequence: CASSGSPGGAGPYEQYF. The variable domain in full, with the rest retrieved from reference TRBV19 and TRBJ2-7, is DGGITQSPKYLFRKEGQNVTLSCEQNLNHDAMYWYRQDPGQGLRLIYYSQIVNDFQKGDIAEGYSVSREKKESFPLTVTSAQKNPTAFYLCASSGSPGGAGPYEQYFGPGTRLTVT.

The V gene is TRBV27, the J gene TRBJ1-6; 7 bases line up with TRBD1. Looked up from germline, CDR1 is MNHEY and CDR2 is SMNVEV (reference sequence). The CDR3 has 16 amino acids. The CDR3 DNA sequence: TGTGCTACAGGCCAGGGGGGGGCTACTTATAATTCACCCCTCCACTTT. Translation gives CATGQGGATYNSPLHF.

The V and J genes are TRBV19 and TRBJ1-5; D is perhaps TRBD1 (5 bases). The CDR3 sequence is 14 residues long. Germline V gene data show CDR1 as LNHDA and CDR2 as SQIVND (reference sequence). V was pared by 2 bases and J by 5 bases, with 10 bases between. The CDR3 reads CASSIWQGDQPQHF. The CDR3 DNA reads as TGTGCCAGTAGTATATGGCAGGGTGATCAGCCCCAGCATTTT.

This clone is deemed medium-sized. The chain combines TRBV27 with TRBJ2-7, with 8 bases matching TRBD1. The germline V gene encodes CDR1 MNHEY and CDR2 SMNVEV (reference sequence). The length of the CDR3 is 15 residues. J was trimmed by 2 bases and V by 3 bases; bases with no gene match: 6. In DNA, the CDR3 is TGTGCCAGCAGTTTTACCGGGACAGGAGCCTACGAGCAGTACTTC. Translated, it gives CASSFTGTGAYEQYF.

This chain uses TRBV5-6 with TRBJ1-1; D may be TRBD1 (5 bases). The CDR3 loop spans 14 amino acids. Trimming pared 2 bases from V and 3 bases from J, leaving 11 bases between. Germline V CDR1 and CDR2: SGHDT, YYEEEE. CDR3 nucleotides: TGTGCCAGCAGCTTAGTCAGGGAGTACACTGAAGCTTTCTTT. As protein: CASSLVREYTEAFF.

As DNA, the CDR3 is TGTGCCAGCAGCCAAGATGGAACTAGCGGGGGGTCGTGGACAGATACGCAGTATTTT. Translation gives CASSQDGTSGGSWTDTQYF. The rearrangement links TRBV4-2 to TRBJ2-3; TRBD2 matches at 12 bases. V gave up 0 bases and J gave up 3 bases; unmatched junction bases: 10. The CDR3 runs to 19 residues. Germline CDR1 LGHNA, CDR2 YNFKEQ.

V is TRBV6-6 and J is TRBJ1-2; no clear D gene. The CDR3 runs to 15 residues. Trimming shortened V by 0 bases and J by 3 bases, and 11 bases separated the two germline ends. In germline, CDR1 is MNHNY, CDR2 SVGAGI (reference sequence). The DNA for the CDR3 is TGTGCCAGCAGTTACTCGGTGGCCGGCCACTATGGCTACACCTTC. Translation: CASSYSVAGHYGYTF.

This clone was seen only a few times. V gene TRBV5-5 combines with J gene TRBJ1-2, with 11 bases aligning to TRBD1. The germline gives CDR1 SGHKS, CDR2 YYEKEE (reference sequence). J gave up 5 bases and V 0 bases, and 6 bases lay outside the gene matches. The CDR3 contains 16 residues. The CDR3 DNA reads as TGTGCCAGCAGCTTGGTGGGGACAGGGGGAAAGTATGGCTACACCTTC. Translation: CASSLVGTGGKYGYTF. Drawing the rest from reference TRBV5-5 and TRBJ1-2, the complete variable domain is DAGVTQSPTHLIKTRGQQVTLRCSPISGHKSVSWYQQVLGQGPQFIFQYYEKEERGRGNFPDRFSARQFPNYSSELNVNALLLGDSALYLCASSLVGTGGKYGYTFGSGTRLTVV.

CDR3: CASSFSGPGGYHEQYF. As DNA, the CDR3 is TGTGCCAGCAGCTTTAGTGGGCCAGGGGGCTACCACGAGCAGTACTTC. The rearrangement uses TRBV5-5 and TRBJ2-7; TRBD1 agrees at 8 bases. This CDR3 region has 16 residues. After removal of 2 bases from V and 5 bases from J, the junction contained 12 bases not matched to a gene. The germline gives CDR1 SGHKS, CDR2 YYEKEE (reference sequence).

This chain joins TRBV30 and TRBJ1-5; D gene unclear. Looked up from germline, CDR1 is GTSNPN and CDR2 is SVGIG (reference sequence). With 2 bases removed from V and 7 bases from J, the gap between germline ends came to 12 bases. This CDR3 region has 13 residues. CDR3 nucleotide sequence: TGTGCCTGGAGTCCCGACATTGGCCAGCCCCAGCATTTT. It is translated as CAWSPDIGQPQHF.

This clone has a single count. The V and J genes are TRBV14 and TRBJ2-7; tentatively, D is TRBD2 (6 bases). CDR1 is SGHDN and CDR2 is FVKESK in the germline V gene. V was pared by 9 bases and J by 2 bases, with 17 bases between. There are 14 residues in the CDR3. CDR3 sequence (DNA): TGTGCCAGGGGGGTCGGGGGTGAGGCCTACGAGCAGTACTTC. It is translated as CARGVGGEAYEQYF. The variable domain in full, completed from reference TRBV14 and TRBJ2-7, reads EAGVTQFPSHSVIEKGQTVTLRCDPISGHDNLYWYRRVMGKEIKFLLHFVKESKQDESGMPNNRFLAERTGGTYSTLKVQPAELEDSGVYFCARGVGGEAYEQYFGPGTRLTVT.

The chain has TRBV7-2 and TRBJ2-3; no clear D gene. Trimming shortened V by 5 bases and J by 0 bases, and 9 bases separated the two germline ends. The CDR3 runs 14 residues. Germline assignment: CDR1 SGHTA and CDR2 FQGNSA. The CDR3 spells CASSQTQSTDTQYF. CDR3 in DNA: TGTGCCAGCAGCCAGACCCAGAGCACAGATACGCAGTATTTT.

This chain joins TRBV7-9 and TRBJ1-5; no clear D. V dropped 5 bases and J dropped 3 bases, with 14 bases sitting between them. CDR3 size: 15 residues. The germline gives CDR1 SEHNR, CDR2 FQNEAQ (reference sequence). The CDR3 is CASSPRKGNNQPQHF. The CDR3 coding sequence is TGTGCCAGCAGCCCCAGGAAGGGTAACAATCAGCCCCAGCATTTT.

The CDR3 coding sequence is TGTGCCAGCAGCGGAGCCTTACGCGGGACAGGGGATTTCGACGAGCAGTACTTC. As protein: CASSGALRGTGDFDEQYF. The chain joins TRBV9 to TRBJ2-7; 10 bases map to TRBD1. This CDR3 comprises 18 residues. Trimming at V came to 3 bases and at J to 5 bases, leaving 17 bases not matched to a gene. The germline CDR1 and CDR2 sequences are SGDLS and YYNGEE.

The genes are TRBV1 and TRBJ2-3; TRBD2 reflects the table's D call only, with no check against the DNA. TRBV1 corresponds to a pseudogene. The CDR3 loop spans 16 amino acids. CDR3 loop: CTSSQVVPGGADTQYF. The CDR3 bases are TGCACCAGCAGCCAAGTAGTCCCCGGGGGGGCGGATACGCAGTATTTT.